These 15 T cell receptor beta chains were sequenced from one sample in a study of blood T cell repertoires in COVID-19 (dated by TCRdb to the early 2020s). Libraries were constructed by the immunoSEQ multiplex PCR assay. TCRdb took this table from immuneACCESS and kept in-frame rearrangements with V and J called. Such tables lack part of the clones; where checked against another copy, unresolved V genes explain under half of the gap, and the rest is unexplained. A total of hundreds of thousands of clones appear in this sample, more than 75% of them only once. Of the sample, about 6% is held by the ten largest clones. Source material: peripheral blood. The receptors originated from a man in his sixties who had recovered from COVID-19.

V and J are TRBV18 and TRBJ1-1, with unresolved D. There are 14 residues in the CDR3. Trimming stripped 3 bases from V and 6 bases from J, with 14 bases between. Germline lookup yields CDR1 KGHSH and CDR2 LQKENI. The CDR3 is CASSPNKAEAEAFF. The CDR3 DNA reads TGTGCCAGCTCACCGAACAAGGCCGAGGCTGAAGCTTTCTTT.

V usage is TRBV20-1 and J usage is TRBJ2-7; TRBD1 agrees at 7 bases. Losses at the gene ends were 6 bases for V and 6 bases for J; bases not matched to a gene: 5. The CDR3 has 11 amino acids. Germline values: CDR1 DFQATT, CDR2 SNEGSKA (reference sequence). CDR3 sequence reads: CSATDRAEQYF. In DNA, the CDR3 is TGCAGTGCAACCGACAGGGCCGAGCAGTACTTC.

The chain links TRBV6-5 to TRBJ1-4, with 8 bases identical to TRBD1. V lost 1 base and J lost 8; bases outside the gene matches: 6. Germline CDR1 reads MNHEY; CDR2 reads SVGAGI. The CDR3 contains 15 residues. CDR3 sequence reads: CASSYYQGAGEKLFF. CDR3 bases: TGTGCCAGCAGTTACTATCAGGGGGCAGGAGAAAAACTGTTTTTT.

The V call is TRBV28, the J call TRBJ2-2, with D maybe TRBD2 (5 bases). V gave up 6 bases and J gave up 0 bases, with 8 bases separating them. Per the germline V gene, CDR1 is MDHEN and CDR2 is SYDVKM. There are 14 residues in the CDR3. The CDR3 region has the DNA TGTGCCAGCAGCGGAGGTCCGAACACCGGGGAGCTGTTTTTT. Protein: CASSGGPNTGELFF.

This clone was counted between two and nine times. The CDR3 nucleotides read TGCACCAGCAGCCCAACAGGAGCGAACACTGAAGCTTTCTTT. As protein: CTSSPTGANTEAFF. The chain links TRBV1 to TRBJ1-1; the table's D gene call, TRBD1, was not cross checked with the DNA. TRBV1 is shown as a pseudogene. CDR3 length: 14 amino acids.

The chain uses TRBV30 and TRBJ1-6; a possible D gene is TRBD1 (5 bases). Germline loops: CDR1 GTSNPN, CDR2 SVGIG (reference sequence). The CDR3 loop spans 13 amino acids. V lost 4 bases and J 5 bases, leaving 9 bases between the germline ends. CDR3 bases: TGTGCCTGGAAACAGGACCATAATTCACCCCTCCACTTT. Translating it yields CAWKQDHNSPLHF.

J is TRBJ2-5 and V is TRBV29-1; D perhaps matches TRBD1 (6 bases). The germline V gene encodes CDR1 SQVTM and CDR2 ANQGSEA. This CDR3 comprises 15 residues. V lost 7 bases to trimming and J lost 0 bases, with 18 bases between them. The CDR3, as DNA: TGCAGCGCCGCCCCCGGGACACCGTACCAAGAGACCCAGTACTTC. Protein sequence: CSAAPGTPYQETQYF.

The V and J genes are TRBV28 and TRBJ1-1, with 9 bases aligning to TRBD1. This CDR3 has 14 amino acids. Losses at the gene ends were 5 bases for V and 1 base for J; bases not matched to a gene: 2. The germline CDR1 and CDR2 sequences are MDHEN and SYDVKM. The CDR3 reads CASSVGQGNTEAFF. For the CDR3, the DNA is TGTGCCAGCAGTGTGGGACAGGGGAACACTGAAGCTTTCTTT.

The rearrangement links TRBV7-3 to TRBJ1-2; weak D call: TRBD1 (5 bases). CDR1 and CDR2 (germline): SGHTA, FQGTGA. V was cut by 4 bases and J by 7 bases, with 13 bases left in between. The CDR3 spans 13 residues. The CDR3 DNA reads TGTGCCAGCAGCTCCGACAGTCGAACTGGCTACACCTTC. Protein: CASSSDSRTGYTF.

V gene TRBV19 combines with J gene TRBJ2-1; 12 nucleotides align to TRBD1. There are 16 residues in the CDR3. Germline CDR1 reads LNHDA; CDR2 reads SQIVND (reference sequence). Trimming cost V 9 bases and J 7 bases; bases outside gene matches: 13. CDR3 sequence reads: CASGELGQGAGNEQFF. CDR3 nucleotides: TGTGCCAGCGGGGAACTGGGACAGGGGGCGGGAAATGAGCAGTTCTTC.

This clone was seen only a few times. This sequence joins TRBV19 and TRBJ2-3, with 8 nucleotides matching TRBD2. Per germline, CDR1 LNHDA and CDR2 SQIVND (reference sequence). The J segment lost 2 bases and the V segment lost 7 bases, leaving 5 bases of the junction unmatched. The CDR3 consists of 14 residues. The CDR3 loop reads CASNGGASTDTQYF. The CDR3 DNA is TGTGCCAGTAACGGGGGGGCGTCCACAGATACGCAGTATTTT.

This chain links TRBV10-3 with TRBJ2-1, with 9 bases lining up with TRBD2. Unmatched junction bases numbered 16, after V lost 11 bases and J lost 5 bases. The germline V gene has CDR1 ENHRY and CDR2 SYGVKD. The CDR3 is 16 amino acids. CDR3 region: CAAQGGRASGDNEQFF. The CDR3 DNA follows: TGTGCCGCACAGGGAGGACGGGCTAGCGGGGACAATGAGCAGTTCTTC.

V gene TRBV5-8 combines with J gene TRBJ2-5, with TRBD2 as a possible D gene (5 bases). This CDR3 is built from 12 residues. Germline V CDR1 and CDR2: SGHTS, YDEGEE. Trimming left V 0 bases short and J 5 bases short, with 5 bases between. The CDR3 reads CASSLGRETQYF. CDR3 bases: TGTGCCAGCAGCTTGGGGAGGGAGACCCAGTACTTC.

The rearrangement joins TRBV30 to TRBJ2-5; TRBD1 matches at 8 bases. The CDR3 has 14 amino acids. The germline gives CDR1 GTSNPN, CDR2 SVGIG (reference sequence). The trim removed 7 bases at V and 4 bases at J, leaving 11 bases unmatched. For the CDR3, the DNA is TGTGCCTACAATCAGGGGGCGGGTGGAGAGACCCAGTACTTC. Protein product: CAYNQGAGGETQYF.

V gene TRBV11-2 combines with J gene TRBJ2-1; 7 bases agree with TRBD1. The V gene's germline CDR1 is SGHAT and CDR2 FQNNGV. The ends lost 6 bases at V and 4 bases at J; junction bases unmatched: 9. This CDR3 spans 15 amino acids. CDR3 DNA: TGTGCCAGCAGACCTCCGGGACAGAAGTACAATGAGCAGTTCTTC. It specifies CASRPPGQKYNEQFF.